These 20 T cell receptor beta chains were sequenced from one sample in a study of T cell repertoires in cytomegalovirus infection. Each CDR3 protein gets one entry after TCRdb re-called the reads with MiXCR. This table has about 700,000 distinct CDR3 sequences, roughly 30% appearing once. The antigens these receptors bind are not known. The sequencing here drew on cultured PBMCs, taken from culture after CMV antigen stimulation. The source is a human donor in good health (CMV status not recorded). Some clones in this sample may be carry-over from other donors' samples.

A few counts support this clonotype. J is TRBJ2-7 and V is TRBV7-2; D could derive from TRBD1 or TRBD2 (5 bases each). V was trimmed by 9 bases and J by 4 bases, leaving 13 bases between them. This CDR3 spans 12 amino acids. Germline CDR1 is SGHTA and CDR2 is FQGNSA. CDR3 nucleotides: TGTGCCAGACCCGGGGCGGAGTACGAGCAGTACTTC. It is translated as CARPGAEYEQYF.

The chain couples TRBV6-2 or TRBV6-3 to TRBJ1-5; D perhaps matches TRBD1 (6 bases). From germline, CDR1 is MNHEY and CDR2 SVGEGT. This CDR3 spans 15 amino acids. Trimming took off 6 bases at V and 7 bases at J, with 19 bases between the two ends. CDR3 coding DNA: TGTGCCAGCAGACCGGCGGGGGGCCGGTGGCAGCCCCAGCATTTT. Its protein product is CASRPAGGRWQPQHF.

The chain carries TRBV7-9 and TRBJ2-7, with TRBD2 matching 7 bases. The CDR3 totals 12 residues. The V gene's germline CDR1 is SEHNR and CDR2 FQNEAQ (reference sequence). V dropped 11 bases and J dropped 2; count of bases not matched to a gene: 6. In DNA, the CDR3 is TGTGCCGCCGGGAGCGGGGCCTACGAGCAGTACTTC. The encoded protein is CAAGSGAYEQYF.

The chain has TRBV11-2 and TRBJ2-5; 8 bases are a match to TRBD1. Germline values: CDR1 SGHAT, CDR2 FQNNGV. The V and J ends lost 4 bases and 0 bases, in that order; junction bases with no gene match: 4. This CDR3 region has 15 residues. The DNA of the CDR3 is TGTGCCAGCAGCTCCGAGGACAGGGACCAAGAGACCCAGTACTTC. It yields the protein CASSSEDRDQETQYF.

The table lists this clonotype with a count of one. The rearrangement links TRBV11-2 to TRBJ2-1, with TRBD2 matching over 9 bases. Per the germline V gene, CDR1 is SGHAT and CDR2 is FQNNGV. The junction had 5 bases not matched to a gene; V was cut back by 5 bases and J by 9 bases. The CDR3 covers 13 residues. In nucleotides, the CDR3 is TGTGCCAGCAGCCGCGGGGGGGCCCTTGAGCAGTTCTTC. Translation: CASSRGGALEQFF.

This chain uses TRBV7-2 with TRBJ2-7, with TRBD2 identical over 8 bases. Per the germline V gene, CDR1 is SGHTA and CDR2 is FQGNSA. V lost 3 bases, J lost 5 bases, and 9 bases stayed unmatched. The CDR3 has 15 amino acids. CDR3 coding DNA: TGTGCCAGCAGCTTTTCGCCGGGGGGGATAAACGAGCAGTACTTC. As protein: CASSFSPGGINEQYF.

This clonotype has more than one count but fewer than ten. The genes are TRBV2 and TRBJ1-2; no definite D call. The germline CDR1 and CDR2 sequences are SNHLY and FYNNEI. V was shortened by 9 bases and J by 8 bases, with 19 bases between the two germline ends. The CDR3 consists of 13 residues. CDR3 sequence reads: CASMGQVAEGYTF. In DNA form, the CDR3 reads TGTGCCAGTATGGGCCAGGTAGCGGAAGGCTACACCTTC.

This chain joins TRBV19 and TRBJ2-5, with D possibly matching TRBD1 (5 bases). Germline CDR1 and CDR2: LNHDA and SQIVND (reference sequence). Trimming stripped 10 bases from V and 3 bases from J, with 15 bases between. The length of the CDR3 is 13 residues. CDR3 nucleotide sequence: TGTGCCACGAAACCCAGGGCGAAAGAGACCCAGTACTTC. This codes for CATKPRAKETQYF.

The V gene is TRBV28, the J gene TRBJ1-2; no definite D call. The CDR3 is 14 amino acids. Germline CDR1 reads MDHEN; CDR2 reads SYDVKM. Trimming stripped 3 bases from V and 5 bases from J, with 13 bases between. CDR3 bases: TGTGCCAGCAGTTTCCGGGTCCTAGGGTATGGCTACACCTTC. Translated, it gives CASSFRVLGYGYTF.

The CDR3 sequence: CASSRLSNQPQHF. The DNA of the CDR3 is TGTGCCAGCAGCCGTCTTTCCAATCAGCCCCAGCATTTT. The chain uses TRBV7-2 and TRBJ1-5; D gene unclear. This CDR3 region has 13 residues. Germline lookup yields CDR1 SGHTA and CDR2 FQGNSA. V was trimmed by 5 bases and J by 3 bases, leaving 8 bases between them.

This clonotype was recorded once. The V call is TRBV19, the J call TRBJ1-1, with D possibly being TRBD1 (6 bases). This CDR3 region has 13 residues. CDR1 and CDR2 (germline): LNHDA, SQIVND (reference sequence). V lost 3 bases and J lost 10, with 15 bases in between. CDR3: CASSIGGGGRAFF. The CDR3, as DNA: TGTGCCAGTAGTATCGGAGGGGGAGGAAGAGCTTTCTTT.

This clonotype appeared a few times. The chain links TRBV6-1 to TRBJ2-3; D may be TRBD2 (6 bases). The CDR3 totals 16 residues. Germline V gene data show CDR1 as MNHNS and CDR2 as SASEGT. Trimming left V 7 bases short and J 2 bases short, with 19 bases between. DNA for the CDR3: TGTGCCAGCACCGGCGGGGCAATTCCTCTCACAGATACGCAGTATTTT. It yields the protein CASTGGAIPLTDTQYF.

This clonotype turned up a few times. This chain uses TRBV5-1 with TRBJ1-6; D unresolved. The V end lost 3 bases, the J end lost 7 bases, and 11 bases lay between the germline ends. Germline CDR1 reads SGHRS; CDR2 reads YFSETQ. The CDR3 spans 14 residues. DNA of the CDR3: TGCGCCAGCAGCTCGACTCTTTCGAATTCACCCCTCCACTTT. It specifies CASSSTLSNSPLHF.

The chain uses TRBV4-1 and TRBJ2-7, with 8 bases fitting TRBD1. The CDR3 is 14 amino acids. The V and J ends lost 2 bases and 3 bases, in that order; junction bases with no gene match: 3. In germline, CDR1 is MGHRA, CDR2 YSYEKL. Here the CDR3 DNA reads TGCGCCAGCAGCCAACGGACAGGGCGCTACGAGCAGTACTTC. Its protein product is CASSQRTGRYEQYF.

This clonotype was detected many times. The chain couples TRBV7-2 to TRBJ2-3, with D possibly TRBD1 on 6 matching bases. Trimming stripped 5 bases from V and 2 bases from J, with 17 bases between. The CDR3 consists of 16 residues. Germline V gene sequence: CDR1 SGHTA, CDR2 FQGNSA. The CDR3 loop is CASSATGPLPTDTQYF. The CDR3 DNA follows: TGTGCCAGCAGCGCCACAGGGCCTTTGCCCACAGATACGCAGTATTTT.

This clonotype was detected ten times or more. V gene TRBV7-9 combines with J gene TRBJ1-2, with TRBD1 as a possible D gene (5 bases). CDR1 SEHNR and CDR2 FQNEAQ come from the germline V gene (reference sequence). The CDR3 contains 14 residues. The germline V and J ends were trimmed by 5 bases and 4 bases, with 14 bases remaining between them. CDR3 in amino acids: CASSGWTWPYGYTF. The CDR3 DNA reads TGTGCCAGCAGCGGGTGGACATGGCCCTATGGCTACACCTTC.

This clonotype was detected only a few times. The chain links TRBV7-9 to TRBJ1-4; D remains ambiguous. CDR1 and CDR2 from the germline V gene are SEHNR and FQNEAQ (reference sequence). The CDR3 is 15 residues long. V dropped 5 bases and J dropped 0 bases, with 10 bases sitting between them. The CDR3 reads CASSPPSATNEKLFF. CDR3 DNA sequence: TGTGCCAGCAGCCCGCCCTCCGCAACTAATGAAAAACTGTTTTTT.

The chain recombines TRBV12-3 or TRBV12-4 with TRBJ2-5, with 7 bases matching TRBD2. The CDR3 has 13 amino acids. With V trimmed by 5 bases and J by 2 bases, 2 bases remained unmatched. CDR3 sequence: CASSKLAQETQYF. CDR3 DNA: TGTGCCAGCAGTAAACTAGCGCAAGAGACCCAGTACTTC.

This clonotype occurred a few times. This rearrangement joins TRBV7-2 to TRBJ2-7, with 10 bases matching TRBD2. Germline V gene lookup returns CDR1 SGHTA and CDR2 FQGNSA. The CDR3 is made up of 18 amino acids. V lost 5 bases, J lost 3 bases, and 16 bases stayed unmatched. CDR3 residues: CASSHLSPLLAGDYEQYF. DNA for the CDR3: TGTGCCAGCAGCCATTTATCTCCCCTGCTAGCGGGGGACTACGAGCAGTACTTC. The full variable domain, its missing parts supplied by reference TRBV7-2 and TRBJ2-7, is GAGVSQSPSNKVTEKGKDVELRCDPISGHTALYWYRQSLGQGLEFLIYFQGNSAPDKSGLPSDRFSAERTGGSVSTLTIQRTQQEDSAVYLCASSHLSPLLAGDYEQYFGPGTRLTVT.

J is TRBJ2-5 and V is TRBV12-5; TRBD2 matches at 14 bases. Per germline, CDR1 LGHNT and CDR2 FRNRAP. The CDR3 loop spans 16 amino acids. The ends lost 5 bases at V and 4 bases at J; junction bases unmatched: 6. In DNA, the CDR3 is TGTGCTAGTGGTCCCGGACTAGCGGGAGGTAGAGAGACCCAGTACTTC. This codes for CASGPGLAGGRETQYF.